This is a list of T cell receptor beta chains from one sample in a study of T cell responses to AZD1222 COVID-19 vaccine. The repertoire was sequenced with immunoSEQ multiplex PCR; TCRdb's copy has only in-frame clones and lacks some. The table lists 130,000 to 150,000 clones, 80% to 85% of them singletons. The sequencing used peripheral blood, collected on day 0 of MenACWY control vaccination. The receptor set was obtained from an adult in good health. Each CDR3 is given with its conserved first and last residue. A D gene is named only where the DNA matches it firmly. The size entry is marked missing in some rows and otherwise reads once, few, many or a size class.

D gene,V gene,clone size,J gene,CDR3 DNA,CDR3 protein
.,TRBV19,few,TRBJ1-5,TGTGCCTCTTCGGTGGGGCAGGGGCCCCAGCATTTT,CASSVGQGPQHF
.,TRBV30,.,TRBJ1-5,TGTGCCTGGAGTGTACGGGACACTCAGCCCCAGCATTTT,CAWSVRDTQPQHF
.,TRBV2,.,TRBJ2-2,TGTGCCAGTCTCGCGGGGGCCCGCACCGGGGAGCTGTTTTTT,CASLAGARTGELFF
.,TRBV12-3/TRBV12-4,.,TRBJ1-2,TGTGCCAGCAGTTTTACAGGGAATGGCTACACCTTC,CASSFTGNGYTF
TRBD1,TRBV7-6,.,TRBJ2-7,TGTGCCAGCAGCCTCACCGGGACAGGGATCTTCCACGAGCAGTACTTC,CASSLTGTGIFHEQYF
TRBD1,TRBV15,.,TRBJ2-7,TGTGCCACCAGCACAAGGACAGGGGTCCGCGAGCAGTACTTC,CATSTRTGVREQYF
.,TRBV6-5,few,TRBJ2-2,TGTGCCAGCAGTTACTCGAGGCAGGCCAGCACCGGGGAGCTGTTTTTT,CASSYSRQASTGELFF
.,TRBV5-1,.,TRBJ1-2,TGCGCCAGCAGCTTGGAGGGACGGAACTATGGCTACACCTTC,CASSLEGRNYGYTF
.,TRBV27,medium-sized,TRBJ1-6,TGTGCCAGCGGAGATTTGAATTCACCCCTCCACTTT,CASGDLNSPLHF
.,TRBV2,few,TRBJ2-1,TGTGCCAGCAAGTTGGGGGCGATTTACAATGAGCAGTTCTTC,CASKLGAIYNEQFF
.,TRBV5-6,.,TRBJ2-7,TGTGCCAGCAGCGCGGACACGTCCGAGCAGTACTTC,CASSADTSEQYF
.,TRBV12-3/TRBV12-4,.,TRBJ1-1,TGTGCCAGCTCCTCACGGGTGAACACTGAAGCTTTCTTT,CASSSRVNTEAFF
.,TRBV27,.,TRBJ1-2,TGTGCCAGCAGTTTAAGGGGGGATGGCTACACCTTC,CASSLRGDGYTF
TRBD1,TRBV11-3,.,TRBJ1-1,TGTGCCAGCAGCTCGGGACAGGGGCGGGACACTGAAGCTTTCTTT,CASSSGQGRDTEAFF
.,TRBV7-8,.,TRBJ2-7,TGTGCCAGCAGCCGGGGGGCGTACTACGAGCAGTACTTC,CASSRGAYYEQYF
TRBD1,TRBV6-2/TRBV6-3,few,TRBJ2-3,TGTGCCAGCAGTAGAGGGACAGGACAAACAGATACGCAGTATTTT,CASSRGTGQTDTQYF
.,TRBV6-5,.,TRBJ1-6,TGTGCCAGCAGTTACAGAGCTAGCTCCTATAATTCACCCCTCCACTTT,CASSYRASSYNSPLHF
.,TRBV5-1,.,TRBJ1-3,TGCGCCAGCAGCTTGACTACAGGGCCCTCTGGAAACACCATATATTTT,CASSLTTGPSGNTIYF
.,TRBV7-9,.,TRBJ2-1,TGTGCCAGCAGCTTTCGGCAAAACAATGAGCAGTTCTTC,CASSFRQNNEQFF
.,TRBV30,.,TRBJ2-2,TGTGCCTGGACGAGGAGGGGGTCCGGGGAGCTGTTTTTT,CAWTRRGSGELFF
.,TRBV13,.,TRBJ2-1,TGTGCCAGCAGCTTGCTAGCAAACTCCTACAATGAGCAGTTCTTC,CASSLLANSYNEQFF
.,TRBV13,once,TRBJ1-1,TGTGCCAGCAGCCCCCTCGGGGGTGGCACTGAAGCTTTCTTT,CASSPLGGGTEAFF
.,TRBV7-9,.,TRBJ1-5,TGTGCCAGCAGCTCGGCCGGGGGCAATCAGCCCCAGCATTTT,CASSSAGGNQPQHF
.,TRBV5-1,.,TRBJ2-1,TGCGCCAGCCGCGGCGACAATGAGCAGTTCTTC,CASRGDNEQFF
.,TRBV28,.,TRBJ2-3,TGTGCCAGCAGTATCGCAGGTCCTGATACGCAGTATTTT,CASSIAGPDTQYF
.,TRBV5-4,.,TRBJ2-1,TGTGCCAGCCTCTCTAGGGGGAATGACGATGAGCAGTTCTTC,CASLSRGNDDEQFF
TRBD2,TRBV19,.,TRBJ2-1,TGTGCCAGTAGGCTTCACGGGGGGGGCTCCTACAATGAGCAGTTCTTC,CASRLHGGGSYNEQFF
.,TRBV5-4,.,TRBJ2-1,TGTGCCAGCGGGGGTATCGACAATGAGCAGTTCTTC,CASGGIDNEQFF
TRBD1,TRBV4-1,.,TRBJ1-5,TGCGCCAGCAGCCTGCGACAGGGCATCAATCAGCCCCAGCATTTT,CASSLRQGINQPQHF
.,TRBV6-5,.,TRBJ1-5,TGTGCCAGGGAGAGACGCGCTGAGCCCCAGCATTTT,CARERRAEPQHF
.,TRBV7-9,.,TRBJ1-1,TGTGCCAGCAGCTTAGTTCCCTCACAGGGCCCTCGACGGGCTTTCTTT,CASSLVPSQGPRRAFF
TRBD1,TRBV18,.,TRBJ2-7,TGTGCCAGCTCACCGGGACAGGGGTTCGAGCAGTACTTC,CASSPGQGFEQYF
.,TRBV5-8,.,TRBJ1-5,TGTGCCAGCAGCTTGGGGGGAGAGGTTGGAAATCAGCCCCAGCATTTT,CASSLGGEVGNQPQHF
TRBD2,TRBV25-1,.,TRBJ2-1,TGTGCCAGCAGTTCCCGGACTAGCGGTCCTGGCAATGAGCAGTTCTTC,CASSSRTSGPGNEQFF
.,TRBV5-1,few,TRBJ2-7,TGCGCCAGCAGCGAGGGGAACTCCTACGAGCAGTACTTC,CASSEGNSYEQYF
.,TRBV6-4,.,TRBJ1-1,TGTGCCAGTGCGGTGAGGGATGGAACTGAAGCTTTCTTT,CASAVRDGTEAFF